The sequence of this TCR beta chain was determined in a study of T cell responses to AZD1222 COVID-19 vaccine. From germline, CDR1 is SGHTA and CDR2 FQGNSA. V was cut by 5 bases and J by 3 bases, with 11 bases left in between. This CDR3 is 14 amino acids long. Sequencing was performed with immunoSEQ multiplex PCR; in TCRdb, only in-frame clones are kept and a portion is missing. The sample has 250,000 to 300,000 clones, 85% to 95% seen once; the top ten hold 0.55%. A remark on this clone: The antigen is undetermined.

Findings and limits, study-wide: In a largely white British group with more females than males, clonal diversity was possibly underestimated.

Specimen: peripheral blood, collected 28 days after the second AZD1222 dose. The origin of this receptor is an adult who received the AZD1222 COVID-19 vaccine. The V and J genes are TRBV7-2 and TRBJ1-3; no firm D call. The CDR3 region has the DNA TGTGCCAGCAGCCTGACTGGGGTTGGAAACACCATATATTTT. This sequence encodes CASSLTGVGNTIYF.